The T cell receptor (beta chain) described here comes from a study of cytomegalovirus exposure and HLA in healthy donors. PCR primers comprised 60 Vbeta and 13 Jbeta primers. Data came from immunoSEQ multiplex PCR; TCRdb stores just in-frame clones and leaves some out. The profile covers more than 95,000 clones, with roughly 78% appearing a single time and approximately 11% taken by the ten largest. This receptor was identified in a man aged 25-45 years in good health and CMV-seropositive. The sequenced material came from PBMCs.

CDR3 sequence reads: CASSKRLEGYEQYF. CDR3 in DNA: TGTGCCAGCAGCAAACGACTAGAAGGCTACGAGCAGTACTTC. The chain is built from TRBV6-5 and TRBJ2-7; perhaps TRBD2 as D (6 bases). The CDR3 runs 14 residues. Germline CDR1 and CDR2: MNHEY and SVGAGI. V was trimmed by 6 bases and J by 3 bases, leaving 15 bases between them.